The next 14 T cell receptor beta chains were all read from a single sample in a study of OX40 agonist ivuxolimab in advanced cancers. TCRdb keeps only in-frame clones here, not all; method: immunoSEQ multiplex PCR. Of about 38,000 clones in the sample, around 89% are singletons; the top ten hold approximately 46%. The specimen was CD4+ or CD8+ T cells sorted from blood, collected in a trial of the OX40 agonist ivuxolimab. Receptors originate from an adult with an advanced solid tumor such as melanoma, head and neck, liver or kidney cancer.

This clone appeared once. CDR3 DNA sequence: TGTGCCAGCAGCCCTAGCGGGGGGGCCGAAAATACGCAGTATTTT. Translation gives CASSPSGGAENTQYF. The V call is TRBV9, the J call TRBJ2-3; 12 bases are shared with TRBD2. The CDR3 extends over 15 amino acids. The ends lost 4 bases at V and 7 bases at J; junction bases unmatched: 7. The germline V gene has CDR1 SGDLS and CDR2 YYNGEE.

The V and J genes are TRBV11-2 and TRBJ2-3; 11 bases agree with TRBD2. There are 18 residues in the CDR3. With V trimmed by 1 base and J by 0 bases, 6 bases remained unmatched. Looked up from germline, CDR1 is SGHAT and CDR2 is FQNNGV. The CDR3 protein is CASSLGTSGSPSTDTQYF. CDR3 nucleotide sequence: TGTGCCAGCAGCTTAGGGACTAGCGGGTCTCCTAGCACAGATACGCAGTATTTT.

V is TRBV4-1 and J is TRBJ1-5, with D uncertain. Trimming removed 0 bases at V and 5 bases at J, with 11 bases between. The CDR3 is 15 residues long. Germline CDR1 reads MGHRA; CDR2 reads YSYEKL. CDR3: CASSQDVAAYQPQHF. The CDR3 DNA follows: TGCGCCAGCAGCCAAGATGTGGCGGCCTATCAGCCCCAGCATTTT.

The V and J genes are TRBV29-1 and TRBJ2-7, with D tentatively TRBD2 (5 bases). The germline V gene has CDR1 SQVTM and CDR2 ANQGSEA. Trimming pared 3 bases from V and 0 bases from J, leaving 12 bases between. The CDR3 sequence is 14 residues long. CDR3 residues: CSVEHAGRSYEQYF. For the CDR3, the DNA is TGCAGCGTTGAGCACGCGGGTCGCTCCTACGAGCAGTACTTC.

This clone showed up just once. The rearrangement uses TRBV6-5 and TRBJ2-7; weak D call: TRBD2 (5 bases). V lost 2 bases and J 3 bases, leaving 8 bases between the germline ends. The V gene's germline CDR1 is MNHEY and CDR2 SVGAGI. The CDR3 has 13 amino acids. The CDR3 nucleotides read TGTGCCAGCAGTTACGGGAGCGTCTACGAGCAGTACTTC. Its translation: CASSYGSVYEQYF.

The chain uses TRBV6-4 and TRBJ2-7; TRBD1 aligns across 7 bases. The CDR3 contains 13 residues. Per the germline V gene, CDR1 is MRHNA and CDR2 is SNTAGT. The J segment lost 2 bases and the V segment lost 7 bases, leaving 5 bases of the junction unmatched. The CDR3 DNA reads TGTGCCAGCAACCCCAGGGGGACCTACGAGCAGTACTTC. Amino acids: CASNPRGTYEQYF.

The CDR3 is CASSIVGSLMNTEAFF. Written as DNA, the CDR3 is TGTGCCAGTAGTATAGTTGGGTCCCTTATGAACACTGAAGCTTTCTTT. The rearrangement uses TRBV19 and TRBJ1-1; D ambiguous. V shed 1 base and J shed 0 bases, with 12 bases lying between them. Germline V gene sequence: CDR1 LNHDA, CDR2 SQIVND (reference sequence). The CDR3 length is 16 residues.

The rearrangement uses TRBV6-5 and TRBJ2-7, with a possible D match to TRBD1 (6 bases). From germline, CDR1 is MNHEY and CDR2 SVGAGI. The V end lost 4 bases, the J end lost 5 bases, and 9 bases lay between the germline ends. This CDR3 is built from 12 residues. In DNA form, the CDR3 reads TGTGCCAGCAGTTGGAACAGGGACGAGCAGTACTTC. Its protein product is CASSWNRDEQYF.

In this sample, this clone turned up once. The chain is built from TRBV4-1 and TRBJ1-1; no firm D call. Trimming left V 4 bases short and J 5 bases short, with 14 bases between. The CDR3 totals 14 residues. Germline loops: CDR1 MGHRA, CDR2 YSYEKL. CDR3 loop: CASSLRPGETEAFF. The CDR3 nucleotides are TGCGCCAGCAGCCTCCGTCCAGGAGAGACTGAAGCTTTCTTT.

V usage is TRBV9 and J usage is TRBJ2-1, with 11 positions matching TRBD2. The germline CDR1 and CDR2 sequences are SGDLS and YYNGEE. This CDR3 has 17 residues. The V gene end was trimmed by 2 bases and the J gene end by 4 bases; junction bases not matched to a gene: 8. CDR3 in amino acids: CASSVESSGGAYNEQFF. As DNA, the CDR3 is TGTGCCAGCAGCGTGGAGAGTAGCGGGGGGGCGTACAATGAGCAGTTCTTC.

The chain is built from TRBV6-5 and TRBJ2-2; TRBD1 matches at 7 bases. This CDR3 has 15 amino acids. Germline trimming cut 4 bases from V and 0 bases from J; bases unmatched to any gene: 2. Germline CDR1 and CDR2: MNHEY and SVGAGI. The CDR3 nucleotides read TGTGCCAGCAGTTTCGACAGGGCGAACACCGGGGAGCTGTTTTTT. This sequence encodes CASSFDRANTGELFF.

The chain joins TRBV27 to TRBJ2-3; a possible D gene is TRBD2 (5 bases). CDR3 length equals 10 residues. Germline loops: CDR1 MNHEY, CDR2 SMNVEV (reference sequence). The ends were cut back, 3 bases at V and 14 bases at J, with 9 bases in the middle. The CDR3 region has the DNA TGTGCCAGCAGTTTCCTTCGGGGGTATTTT. It translates to CASSFLRGYF.

This chain joins TRBV11-2 and TRBJ2-3; perhaps TRBD2 as D (5 bases). CDR3 size: 15 residues. CDR1 and CDR2 (germline): SGHAT, FQNNGV. Trimming left V 5 bases short and J 0 bases short, with 12 bases between. The CDR3 here is CASSLGGTSTDTQYF. The CDR3 bases are TGTGCCAGCAGCCTAGGAGGAACTAGCACAGATACGCAGTATTTT.

This clone was seen once. The chain combines TRBV19 with TRBJ1-1; 8 bases line up with TRBD1. V lost 3 bases to trimming and J lost 0 bases; unmatched junction nucleotides: 6. CDR3 length: 16 residues. Germline lookup yields CDR1 LNHDA and CDR2 SQIVND (reference sequence). CDR3 nucleotides: TGTGCCAGTAGTATTTCTACGGGACAGGTGAACACTGAAGCTTTCTTT. Translation gives CASSISTGQVNTEAFF.